This TCR beta chain was profiled in a study of T cell changes during pregnancy in multiple sclerosis. Some clones are missing from TCRdb's copy, which holds only in-frame ones; the method was immunoSEQ multiplex PCR. The table records roughly 40,000 clones, approximately 92% of them present only once. Germline loops: CDR1 SGHDT, CDR2 YYEEEE. This CDR3 has 11 amino acids. Trimming removed 4 bases from V and 0 bases from J, with 2 bases in between. V usage is TRBV5-6 and J usage is TRBJ2-7; D ambiguous. The specimen was CD8+ T cells from peripheral blood mononuclear cells, collected in the first trimester of pregnancy. The TCR was taken from a female donor with multiple sclerosis, enrolled in a pregnancy study. The CDR3 loop reads CASSHSYEQYF. The CDR3 DNA reads as TGTGCCAGCAGCCACTCCTACGAGCAGTACTTC.